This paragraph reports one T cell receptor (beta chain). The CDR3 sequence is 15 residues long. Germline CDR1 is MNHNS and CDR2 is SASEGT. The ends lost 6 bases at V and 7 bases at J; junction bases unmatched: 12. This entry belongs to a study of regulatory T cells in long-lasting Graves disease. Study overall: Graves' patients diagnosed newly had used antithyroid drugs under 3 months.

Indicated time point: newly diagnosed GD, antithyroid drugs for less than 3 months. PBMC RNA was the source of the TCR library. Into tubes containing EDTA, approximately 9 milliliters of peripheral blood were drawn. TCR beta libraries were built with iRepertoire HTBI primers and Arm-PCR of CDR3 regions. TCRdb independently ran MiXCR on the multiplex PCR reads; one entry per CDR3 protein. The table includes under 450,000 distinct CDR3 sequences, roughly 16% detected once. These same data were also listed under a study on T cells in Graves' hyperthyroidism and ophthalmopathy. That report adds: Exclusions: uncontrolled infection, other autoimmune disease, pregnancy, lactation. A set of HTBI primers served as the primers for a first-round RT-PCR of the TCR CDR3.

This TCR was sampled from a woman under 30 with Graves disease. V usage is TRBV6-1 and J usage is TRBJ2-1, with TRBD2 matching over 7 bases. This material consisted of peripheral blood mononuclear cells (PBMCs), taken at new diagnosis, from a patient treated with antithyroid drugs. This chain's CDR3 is CASSSRTSFGNEQFF. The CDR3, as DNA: TGTGCCAGCAGCTCCCGGACTAGTTTCGGGAATGAGCAGTTCTTC.